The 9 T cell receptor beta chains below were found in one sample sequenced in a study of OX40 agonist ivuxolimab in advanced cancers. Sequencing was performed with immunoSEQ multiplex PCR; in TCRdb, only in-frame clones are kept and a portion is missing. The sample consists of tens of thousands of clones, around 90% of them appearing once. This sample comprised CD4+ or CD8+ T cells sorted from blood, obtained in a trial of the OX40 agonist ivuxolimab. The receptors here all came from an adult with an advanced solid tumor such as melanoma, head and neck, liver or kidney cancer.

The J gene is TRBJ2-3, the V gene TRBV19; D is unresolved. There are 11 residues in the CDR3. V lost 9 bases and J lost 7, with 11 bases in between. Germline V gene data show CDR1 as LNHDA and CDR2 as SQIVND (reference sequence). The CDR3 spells CASGLQYTQYF. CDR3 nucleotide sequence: TGTGCCAGCGGTCTCCAGTATACGCAGTATTTT.

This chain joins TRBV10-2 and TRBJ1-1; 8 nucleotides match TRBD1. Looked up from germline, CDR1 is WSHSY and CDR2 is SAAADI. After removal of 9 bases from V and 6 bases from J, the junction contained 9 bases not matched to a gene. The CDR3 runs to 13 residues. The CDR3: CASKDRETAEAFF. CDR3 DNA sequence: TGCGCCAGTAAGGACAGGGAGACCGCTGAAGCTTTCTTT.

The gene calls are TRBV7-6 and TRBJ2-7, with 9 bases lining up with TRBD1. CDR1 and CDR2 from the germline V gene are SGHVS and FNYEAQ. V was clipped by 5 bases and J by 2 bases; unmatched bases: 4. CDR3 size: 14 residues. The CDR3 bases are TGTGCCAGCAGCCCGGGACAGGGAACCTACGAGCAGTACTTC. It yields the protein CASSPGQGTYEQYF.

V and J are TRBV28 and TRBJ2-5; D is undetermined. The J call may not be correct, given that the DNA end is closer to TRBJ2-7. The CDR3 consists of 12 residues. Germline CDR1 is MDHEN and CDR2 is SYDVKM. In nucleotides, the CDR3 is TGTGCCAGCAGTTCATCCCCCTACGAGCAGTACTTC. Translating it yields CASSSSPYEQYF.

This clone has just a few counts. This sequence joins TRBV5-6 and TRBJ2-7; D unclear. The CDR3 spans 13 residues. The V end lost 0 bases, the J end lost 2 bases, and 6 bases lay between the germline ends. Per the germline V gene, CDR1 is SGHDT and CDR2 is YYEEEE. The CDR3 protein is CASSLGWPYEQYF. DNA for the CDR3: TGTGCCAGCAGCTTGGGTTGGCCCTACGAGCAGTACTTC.

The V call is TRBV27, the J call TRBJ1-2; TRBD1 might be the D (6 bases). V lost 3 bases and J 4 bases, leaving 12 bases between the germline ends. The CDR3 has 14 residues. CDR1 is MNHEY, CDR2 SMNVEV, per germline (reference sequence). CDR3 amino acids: CASSLQGRGYGYTF. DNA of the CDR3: TGTGCCAGCAGTTTGCAGGGGCGCGGCTATGGCTACACCTTC.

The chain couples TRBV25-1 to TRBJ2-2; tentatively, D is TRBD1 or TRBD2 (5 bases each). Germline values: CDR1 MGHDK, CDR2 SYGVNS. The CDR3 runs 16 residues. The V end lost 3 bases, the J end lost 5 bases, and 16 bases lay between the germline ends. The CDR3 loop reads CASSDQGSTRTGELFF. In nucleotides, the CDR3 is TGTGCCAGCAGTGACCAGGGAAGTACTAGGACCGGGGAGCTGTTTTTT.

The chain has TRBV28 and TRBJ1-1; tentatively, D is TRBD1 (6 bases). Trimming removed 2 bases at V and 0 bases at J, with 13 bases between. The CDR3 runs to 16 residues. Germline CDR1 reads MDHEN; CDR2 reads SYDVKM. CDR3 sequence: CASSLGPDRMNTEAFF. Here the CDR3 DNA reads TGTGCCAGCAGTTTAGGGCCCGACAGGATGAACACTGAAGCTTTCTTT.

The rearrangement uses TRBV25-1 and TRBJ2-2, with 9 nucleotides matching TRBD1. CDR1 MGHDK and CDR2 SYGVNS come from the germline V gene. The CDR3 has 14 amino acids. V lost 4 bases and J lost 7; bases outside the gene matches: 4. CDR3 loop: CASSVTGGGGELFF. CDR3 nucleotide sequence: TGTGCCAGCAGTGTCACAGGGGGCGGCGGGGAGCTGTTTTTT.